This T cell receptor beta chain was retrieved from a study of vaccination effects on CD4 cells after COVID-19. On the study more broadly: Vaccine administered to participants consisted of two doses of either BNT162b2 or mRNA-1273. Overall study findings and caveats: Few convalescent patients, and no early post-infection timepoints, were available to the study.

The CDR3 spans 13 residues. V dropped 7 bases and J dropped 0 bases, with 7 bases sitting between them. Germline CDR1 LNHDA, CDR2 SQIVND (reference sequence). Antigen-specific CD4+ T cells were first expanded with viral peptide pools by the ViraFEST assay and only then sequenced. CD4+ T cells were isolated after around 9 days of culture. The vaccine recipients had no prior SARS-CoV-2 infection, with negative nucleocapsid antibodies. The researchers cultured some 2 million PBMC per well with about 10 IU/ml IL-2 and roughly 10 ug/ml peptides. In the cultures, half the medium was exchanged for IL-2 medium on days 3 and 7. The assay was immunoSEQ multiplex PCR, and TCRdb's table has in-frame clones only and misses some. The data show 26,000 or so clones, with 72% seen just once and roughly a tenth held by the top ten. Comments on this clone: The antigen remains undetermined.

This chain joins TRBV19 and TRBJ1-5; D might be TRBD1 (5 bases). Sequencing used CD4+ T cells from PBMCs cultured with SARS-CoV-2 spike peptides, obtained before COVID-19 vaccination. This TCR derives from a human donor who received a COVID-19 vaccine. The chain's CDR3 is CASKDSSNQPQHF. CDR3 sequence (DNA): TGTGCCAGTAAAGACAGTAGCAATCAGCCCCAGCATTTT.